This is a list of T cell receptor beta chains from one sample in a study of cytomegalovirus exposure and HLA in healthy donors. TCRdb keeps only in-frame clones here, not all; method: immunoSEQ multiplex PCR. The sample totals about 99,000 clones. The sequenced material came from PBMCs. All receptors derive from a man in his forties in good health and CMV-seronegative. Both conserved end residues are part of each CDR3. D genes are given only for firm matches.

>.|TRBJ1-1|TRBV13
TGTGCCAGCAACCAGGGTCGGACTGAAGCTTTCTTT
CASNQGRTEAFF
>.|TRBJ1-5|TRBV15
TGTGCCACCAGCAGAGAACTAACAGGGATCGGGCAGCCCCAGCATTTT
CATSRELTGIGQPQHF
>TRBD2|TRBJ2-2|TRBV5-1
TGCGCCAGCAGCCCAGGGACTAGCGGGGCCGGGGAGCTGTTTTTT
CASSPGTSGAGELFF
>.|TRBJ2-1|TRBV7-2
TGTGCCAGCAGCTTAGTCGGTCTACAGGGTCTAAATTACTATGAGCAGTTCTTC
CASSLVGLQGLNYYEQFF
>.|TRBJ1-2|TRBV5-4
TGTGCCAGCAGCTTGACAGGGCGCTCCTATGGCTACACCTTC
CASSLTGRSYGYTF
>TRBD2|TRBJ2-7|TRBV11-2
TGTGCCAGCAGCCTCCTCCGTAGACTAGCAAACGAGCAGTACTTC
CASSLLRRLANEQYF
>.|TRBJ2-7|TRBV11-2
TGTGCCAGCAGCCGCGGGGCCGACAGTTCCTACGAGCAGTACTTC
CASSRGADSSYEQYF
>.|TRBJ1-6|TRBV6-5
TGTGCCAGCAGTTCCTTACACTCCTATAATTCACCCCTCCACTTT
CASSSLHSYNSPLHF
>.|TRBJ1-6|TRBV27
TGTGCCAGCCTCCCCCTCGGGGCAGGGGTAAATTCACCCCTCCACTTT
CASLPLGAGVNSPLHF
>TRBD1|TRBJ2-2|TRBV7-2
TGTGCCAGCAGCTTGACAGGGGGCGTCGGCGGGGAGCTGTTTTTT
CASSLTGGVGGELFF
>.|TRBJ1-1|TRBV12-5
TGTGCTAGTGGTTTGGGACAGAACACTGAAGCTTTCTTT
CASGLGQNTEAFF
>TRBD2|TRBJ2-3|TRBV19
TGTGCCAGTAGTACCCCGTTTAGCGGGAGTGATACGCAGTATTTT
CASSTPFSGSDTQYF
>.|TRBJ2-7|TRBV5-1
TGCGCCAGCAGCTTAGACAGAGTCTACGAGCAGTACTTC
CASSLDRVYEQYF
>.|TRBJ2-1|TRBV6-1
TGTGCCAGCAGTGAACTGGGGAGTGAGCAGTTCTTC
CASSELGSEQFF
>.|TRBJ2-1|TRBV6-5
TGTGCCAGCAGTTACCAGGGGAGCTCCTACAATGAGCAGTTCTTC
CASSYQGSSYNEQFF
>.|TRBJ1-4|TRBV5-4
TGTGCCAGCAGCTTAAGCTCGACCCGCGGAGCTAATGAAAAACTGTTTTTT
CASSLSSTRGANEKLFF
>TRBD2|TRBJ2-3|TRBV27
TGTGCCAGCAGTTTATTTTTCGTTCGTTCTAGCGGCCACACAGATACGCAGTATTTT
CASSLFFVRSSGHTDTQYF
>TRBD1|TRBJ2-7|TRBV7-2
TGTGCCAGCAGCGCGGGACAGGGTAAGACCTACGAGCAGTACTTC
CASSAGQGKTYEQYF
>TRBD1|TRBJ1-2|TRBV28
TGTGCCAGCAGGGGTTCACCGGGACAGAAGGAAAACTATGGCTACACCTTC
CASRGSPGQKENYGYTF
>TRBD2|TRBJ2-3|TRBV5-1
TGCGCCAGCAGCTACCGGGAGGGCAGCACAGATACGCAGTATTTT
CASSYREGSTDTQYF
>TRBD1|TRBJ1-1|TRBV18
TGTGCCAGCTCACCTGGGACAGTGAACACTGAAGCTTTCTTT
CASSPGTVNTEAFF
>.|TRBJ2-1|TRBV10-3
TGTGCCATCAGTATTACGGGGGTATCCTACAATGAGCAGTTCTTC
CAISITGVSYNEQFF
>.|TRBJ2-1|TRBV9
TGTGCCAGCAACTCGAACGAACCCAACAATGAGCAGTTCTTC
CASNSNEPNNEQFF